This T cell receptor (beta chain) was profiled in a study of T cell responses to AZD1222 COVID-19 vaccine. Findings of the study overall: Only 6 or 7 AZD1222 recipients tested seropositive at baseline. Spike-specific TCR breadth and depth grew following two AZD1222 doses.

In regard to this clone: The antigen remains undetermined.

The data were produced by immunoSEQ multiplex PCR, yet TCRdb's version contains in-frame clones alone and is incomplete. The sample yields about 180,000 clones, approximately 88% seen once. With 9 bases clipped from V and 6 bases from J, the junction kept 9 bases outside the gene matches. CDR1 is KGHDR, CDR2 SFDVKD, per germline. This CDR3 spans 14 amino acids. This receptor was taken from an adult in good health. The source was peripheral blood, collected on day 0 of AZD1222 vaccination. The chain uses TRBV24-1 and TRBJ2-1; 8 bases are a match to TRBD2. CDR3 sequence (DNA): TGTGCCACCGGTTCGAGCGGGAGTGGCAATGAGCAGTTCTTC. Translation gives CATGSSGSGNEQFF.